A single sample is the source of the 8 T cell receptor beta chains below, sequenced in a study of T cell repertoires in cytomegalovirus infection (dated by TCRdb to between 2018 and 2020). Explained via the paper, the treatment or condition label denotes: in vitro stimulation with specific CMV peptide epitopes to enrich CMV-specific T cells. Data came from an Illumina HiSeq 1500. TCRdb cleaned the public reads at Q25 with fastp, built clones with MiXCR and kept in-frame beta chains. Rows with a matching CDR3 protein are joined into one entry that keeps the most common DNA and genes. Counted in this sample were approximately 1,000,000 distinct CDR3 sequences; 30% to 40% of them appeared once. The ten largest clones take up 11% to 15% of the sample. Their cognate antigens are unknown. This specimen was cultured CD8+ T cells from PBMCs, taken from culture after CMV antigen stimulation. These receptor sequences come from a human donor in good health (CMV status not recorded). Some clones in this sample may be carry-over from other donors' samples.

This clonotype appeared a few times. The rearrangement joins TRBV24-1 to TRBJ2-2, with TRBD2 matching 7 bases. The ends lost 5 bases at V and 4 bases at J; junction bases unmatched: 3. Germline V gene data show CDR1 as KGHDR and CDR2 as SFDVKD. The CDR3 is 14 amino acids. Here the CDR3 reads CATSAGGGTGELFF. In DNA form, the CDR3 reads TGTGCCACCAGTGCGGGGGGTGGCACCGGGGAGCTGTTTTTT.

This clonotype has a handful of counts. This sequence joins TRBV7-4 and TRBJ2-6; 11 bases map to TRBD1. This CDR3 has 18 amino acids. Germline V lookup: CDR1 SGHVT, CDR2 SQSDAQ. V dropped 5 bases and J dropped 0; count of bases not matched to a gene: 6. The CDR3 region has the DNA TGTGCCAGCAGCCCTGGACAGGGGGCGCTCTCTGGGGCCAACGTCCTGACTTTC. It yields the protein CASSPGQGALSGANVLTF.

Remarks on this clonotype: The junction differs from germline at one of its ends, possibly a read error. The V call is TRBV29-1, the J call TRBJ2-7, with D unclear. CDR1 and CDR2 (germline): SQVTM, ANQGSEA. The CDR3 loop spans 11 amino acids. The CDR3 region is CSVEESYEQCF. CDR3 sequence (DNA): TGCAGCGTTGAAGAGTCGTACGAGCAGTGCTTC.

This clonotype was observed a handful of times. V and J are TRBV4-3 and TRBJ1-1; 12 bases fit TRBD1. CDR3 length: 16 amino acids. Germline assignment: CDR1 LGHNA and CDR2 YSLEER. The ends lost 4 bases at V and 3 bases at J; junction bases unmatched: 6. CDR3 in amino acids: CASSLGTGGRYTEAFF. CDR3 bases: TGCGCCAGCAGCCTCGGGACAGGGGGCAGGTACACTGAAGCTTTCTTT.

This clonotype was seen more than once but under ten times. DNA for the CDR3: TGTGCCAGCAGTTATGCCGGGACAGGTTACGAGCAGTACTTC. Translation gives CASSYAGTGYEQYF. V gene TRBV6-5 combines with J gene TRBJ2-7, with 8 nucleotides matching TRBD1. V shed 3 bases, J shed 4 bases, and the junction held 5 bases outside the gene matches. Germline V lookup: CDR1 MNHEY, CDR2 SVGAGI. CDR3 length: 14 residues.

The chain joins TRBV7-3 to TRBJ2-3; the D is unclear. Between the trimmed V and J ends, which lost 1 base and 7 bases, there was a span of 3 bases. The CDR3 consists of 11 residues. From germline, CDR1 is SGHTA and CDR2 FQGTGA. The CDR3 DNA reads TGTGCCAGCAGCTTAAGCCATACGCAGTATTTT. Translation gives CASSLSHTQYF.

V and J are TRBV13 and TRBJ2-2; the D is unclear. The CDR3 totals 14 residues. V shed 3 bases and J shed 9 bases, with 14 bases lying between them. In germline, CDR1 is PRHDT, CDR2 FYEKMQ (reference sequence). CDR3 nucleotides: TGTGCCAGCAGCTTCCCACCTCCTTCTTGGGAGCTGTTTTTT. Translating it yields CASSFPPPSWELFF.

This clonotype has a handful of counts. CDR3 coding DNA: TGTGCCAGCAGCCCCACTCCGGGCCCTGGGTACCAAGAGACCCAGTACTTC. This sequence encodes CASSPTPGPGYQETQYF. V is TRBV9 and J is TRBJ2-5; no firm D call. Trimming left V 4 bases short and J 0 bases short, with 19 bases between. CDR3 length: 17 amino acids. The germline CDR1 and CDR2 sequences are SGDLS and YYNGEE.